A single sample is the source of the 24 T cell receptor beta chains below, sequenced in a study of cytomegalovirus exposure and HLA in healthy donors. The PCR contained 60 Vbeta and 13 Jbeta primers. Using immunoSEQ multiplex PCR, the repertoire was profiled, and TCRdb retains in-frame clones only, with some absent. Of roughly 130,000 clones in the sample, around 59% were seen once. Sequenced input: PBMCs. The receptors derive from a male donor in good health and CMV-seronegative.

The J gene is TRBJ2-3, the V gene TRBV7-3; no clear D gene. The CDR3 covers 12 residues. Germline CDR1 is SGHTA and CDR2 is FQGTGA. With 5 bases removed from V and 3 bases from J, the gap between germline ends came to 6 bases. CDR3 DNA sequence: TGTGCCAGCAGCCCTACGACAGATACGCAGTATTTT. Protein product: CASSPTTDTQYF.

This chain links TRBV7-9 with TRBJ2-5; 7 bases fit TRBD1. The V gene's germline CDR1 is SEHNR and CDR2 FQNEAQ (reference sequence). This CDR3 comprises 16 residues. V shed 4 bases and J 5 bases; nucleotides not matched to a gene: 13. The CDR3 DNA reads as TGTGCCAGCAGCTCGAATCAGGGGGAAAACGTGGAGACCCAGTACTTC. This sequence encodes CASSSNQGENVETQYF.

CDR3 protein: CASSLGGAGETQYF. CDR3 DNA sequence: TGTGCCAGCAGCTTAGGGGGCGCCGGGGAGACCCAGTACTTC. V and J are TRBV7-7 and TRBJ2-5; TRBD1 is a possible D gene (5 bases). The ends were cut back, 1 base at V and 5 bases at J, with 11 bases in the middle. The CDR3 has 14 amino acids. Germline CDR1 is SSHAT and CDR2 is FNYEAQ (reference sequence).

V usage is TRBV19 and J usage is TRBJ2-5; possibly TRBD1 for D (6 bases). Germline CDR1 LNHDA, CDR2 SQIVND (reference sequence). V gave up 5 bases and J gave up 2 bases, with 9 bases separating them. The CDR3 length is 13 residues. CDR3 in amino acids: CASSPGTQETQYF. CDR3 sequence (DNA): TGTGCCAGTAGTCCCGGGACACAAGAGACCCAGTACTTC.

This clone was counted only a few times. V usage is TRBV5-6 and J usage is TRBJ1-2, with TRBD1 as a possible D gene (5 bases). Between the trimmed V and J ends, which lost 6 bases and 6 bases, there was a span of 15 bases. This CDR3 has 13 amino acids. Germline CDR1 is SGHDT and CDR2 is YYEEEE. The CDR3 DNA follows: TGTGCCAGCAACTCTTGGGCAGGGAATGGCTACACCTTC. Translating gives CASNSWAGNGYTF.

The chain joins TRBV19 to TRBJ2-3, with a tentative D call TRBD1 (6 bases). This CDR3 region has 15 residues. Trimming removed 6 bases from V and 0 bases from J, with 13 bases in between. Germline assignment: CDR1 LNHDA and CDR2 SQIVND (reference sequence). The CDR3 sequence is CASRTGTRSTDTQYF. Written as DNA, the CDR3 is TGTGCCAGTAGGACCGGGACAAGGAGCACAGATACGCAGTATTTT.

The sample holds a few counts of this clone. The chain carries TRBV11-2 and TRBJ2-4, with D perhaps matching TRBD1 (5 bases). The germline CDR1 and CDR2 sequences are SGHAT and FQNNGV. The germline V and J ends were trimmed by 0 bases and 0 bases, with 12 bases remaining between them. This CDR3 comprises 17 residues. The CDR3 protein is CASSLDVQVLAKNIQYF. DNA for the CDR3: TGTGCCAGCAGCTTAGACGTACAGGTACTAGCCAAAAACATTCAGTACTTC.

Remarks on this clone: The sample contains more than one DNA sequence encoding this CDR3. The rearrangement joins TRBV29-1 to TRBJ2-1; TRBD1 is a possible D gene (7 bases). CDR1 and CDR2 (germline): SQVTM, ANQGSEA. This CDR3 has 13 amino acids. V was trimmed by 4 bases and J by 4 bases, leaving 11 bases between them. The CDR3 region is CSVGQGGYNEQFF. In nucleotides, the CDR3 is TGCAGCGTTGGGCAGGGGGGATACAATGAGCAGTTCTTC.

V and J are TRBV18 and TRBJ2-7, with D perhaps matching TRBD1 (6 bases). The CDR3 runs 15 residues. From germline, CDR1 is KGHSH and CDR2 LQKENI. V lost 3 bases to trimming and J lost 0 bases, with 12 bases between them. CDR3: CASSPTGLGSYEQYF. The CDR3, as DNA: TGTGCCAGCTCACCTACAGGGTTGGGCTCCTACGAGCAGTACTTC.

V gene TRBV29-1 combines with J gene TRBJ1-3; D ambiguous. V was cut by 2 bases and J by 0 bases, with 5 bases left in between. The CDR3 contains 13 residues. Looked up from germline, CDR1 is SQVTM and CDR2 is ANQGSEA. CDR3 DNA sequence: TGCAGCGTTGAACCCCTCTCTGGAAACACCATATATTTT. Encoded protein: CSVEPLSGNTIYF. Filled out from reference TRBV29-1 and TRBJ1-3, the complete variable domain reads SAVISQKPSRDICQRGTSLTIQCQVDSQVTMMFWYRQQPGQSLTLIATANQGSEATYESGFVIDKFPISRPNLTFSTLTVSNMSPEDSSIYLCSVEPLSGNTIYFGEGSWLTVV.

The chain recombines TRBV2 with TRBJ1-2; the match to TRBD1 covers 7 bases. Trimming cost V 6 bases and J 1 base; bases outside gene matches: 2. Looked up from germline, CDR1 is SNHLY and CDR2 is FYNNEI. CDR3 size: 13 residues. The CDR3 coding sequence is TGTGCCAGCAGACAGGGGATTAACTATGGCTACACCTTC. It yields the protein CASRQGINYGYTF.

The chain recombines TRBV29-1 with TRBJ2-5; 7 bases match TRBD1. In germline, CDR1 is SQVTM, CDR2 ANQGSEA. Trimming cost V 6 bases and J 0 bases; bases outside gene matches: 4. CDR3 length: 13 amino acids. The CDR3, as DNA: TGCAGCGTGAAAGGGACAGACCAAGAGACCCAGTACTTC. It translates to CSVKGTDQETQYF.

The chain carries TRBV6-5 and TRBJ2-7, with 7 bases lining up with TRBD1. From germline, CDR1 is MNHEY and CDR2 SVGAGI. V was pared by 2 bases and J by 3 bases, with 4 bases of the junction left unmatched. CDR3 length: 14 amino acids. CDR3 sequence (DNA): TGTGCCAGCAGTTACCGGGGACAGTTCTACGAGCAGTACTTC. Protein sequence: CASSYRGQFYEQYF.

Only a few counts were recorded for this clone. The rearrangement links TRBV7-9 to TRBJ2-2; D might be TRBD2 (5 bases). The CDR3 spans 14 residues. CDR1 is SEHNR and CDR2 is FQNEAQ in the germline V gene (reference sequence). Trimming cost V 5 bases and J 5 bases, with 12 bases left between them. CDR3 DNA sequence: TGTGCCAGCAGCCCGGGATCCAGGACCGGGGAGCTGTTTTTT. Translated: CASSPGSRTGELFF.

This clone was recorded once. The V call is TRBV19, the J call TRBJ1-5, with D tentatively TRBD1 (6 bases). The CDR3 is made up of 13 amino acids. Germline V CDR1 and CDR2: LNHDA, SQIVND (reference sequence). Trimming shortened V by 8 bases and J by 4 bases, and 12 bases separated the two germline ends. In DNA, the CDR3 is TGTGCCAGTCAGGACAGTTGGAATCAGCCCCAGCATTTT. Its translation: CASQDSWNQPQHF.

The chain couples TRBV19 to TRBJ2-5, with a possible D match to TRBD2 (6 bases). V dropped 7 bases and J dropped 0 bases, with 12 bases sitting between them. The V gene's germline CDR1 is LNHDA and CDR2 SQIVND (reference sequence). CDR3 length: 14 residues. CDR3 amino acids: CASNPAGYQETQYF. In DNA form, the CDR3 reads TGTGCCAGTAACCCGGCGGGGTACCAAGAGACCCAGTACTTC.

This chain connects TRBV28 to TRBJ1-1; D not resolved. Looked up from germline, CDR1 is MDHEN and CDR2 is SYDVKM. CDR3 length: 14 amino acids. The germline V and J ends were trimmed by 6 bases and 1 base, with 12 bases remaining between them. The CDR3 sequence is CASSPHLENTEAFF. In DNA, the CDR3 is TGTGCCAGCAGCCCACATCTCGAGAACACTGAAGCTTTCTTT.

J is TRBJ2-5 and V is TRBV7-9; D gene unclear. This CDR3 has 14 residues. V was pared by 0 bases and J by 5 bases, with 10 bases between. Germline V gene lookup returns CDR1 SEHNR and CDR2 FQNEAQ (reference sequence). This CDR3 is CASSLALSRETQYF. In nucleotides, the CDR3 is TGTGCCAGCAGCTTAGCGCTATCCCGCGAGACCCAGTACTTC.

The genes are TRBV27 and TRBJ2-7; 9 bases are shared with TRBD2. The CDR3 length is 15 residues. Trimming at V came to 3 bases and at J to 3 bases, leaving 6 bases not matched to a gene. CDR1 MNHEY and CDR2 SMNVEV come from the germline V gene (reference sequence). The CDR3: CASSLREGIIYEQYF. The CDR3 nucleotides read TGTGCCAGCAGTTTGCGGGAGGGAATCATCTACGAGCAGTACTTC.

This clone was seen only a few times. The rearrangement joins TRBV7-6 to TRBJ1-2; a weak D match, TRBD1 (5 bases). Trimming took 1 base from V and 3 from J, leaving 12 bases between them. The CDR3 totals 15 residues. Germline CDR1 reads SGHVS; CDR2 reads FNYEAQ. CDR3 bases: TGTGCCAGCAGCTTAGGGGCAGGGTGGGACTATGGCTACACCTTC. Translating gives CASSLGAGWDYGYTF.

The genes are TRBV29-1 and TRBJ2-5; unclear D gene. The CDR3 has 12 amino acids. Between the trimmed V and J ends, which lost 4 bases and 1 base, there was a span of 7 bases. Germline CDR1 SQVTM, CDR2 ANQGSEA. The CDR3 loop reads CSVGRPQETQYF. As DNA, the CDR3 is TGCAGCGTTGGGCGGCCCCAAGAGACCCAGTACTTC. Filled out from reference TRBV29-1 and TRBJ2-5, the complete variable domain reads SAVISQKPSRDICQRGTSLTIQCQVDSQVTMMFWYRQQPGQSLTLIATANQGSEATYESGFVIDKFPISRPNLTFSTLTVSNMSPEDSSIYLCSVGRPQETQYFGPGTRLLVL.

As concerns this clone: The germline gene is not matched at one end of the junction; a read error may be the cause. CDR3 loop: CSSSFSPGHSLSETQYF. DNA for the CDR3: TGTTCCAGCAGCTTCTCCCCGGGACACAGTTTGTCGGAGACCCAGTACTTC. The V and J genes are TRBV7-9 and TRBJ2-5, with a possible D match to TRBD1 (6 bases). This CDR3 region has 17 residues. CDR1 SEHNR and CDR2 FQNEAQ come from the germline V gene (reference sequence).

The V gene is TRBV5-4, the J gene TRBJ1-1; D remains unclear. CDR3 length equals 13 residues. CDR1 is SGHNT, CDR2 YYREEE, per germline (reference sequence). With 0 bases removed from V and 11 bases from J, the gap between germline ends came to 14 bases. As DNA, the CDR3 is TGTGCCAGCAGCTTGGGGCCAGATTCAATCGCTTTCTTT. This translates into CASSLGPDSIAFF. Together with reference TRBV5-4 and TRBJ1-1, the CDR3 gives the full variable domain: ETGVTQSPTHLIKTRGQQVTLRCSSQSGHNTVSWYQQALGQGPQFIFQYYREEENGRGNFPPRFSGLQFPNYSSELNVNALELDDSALYLCASSLGPDSIAFFGQGTRLTVV.

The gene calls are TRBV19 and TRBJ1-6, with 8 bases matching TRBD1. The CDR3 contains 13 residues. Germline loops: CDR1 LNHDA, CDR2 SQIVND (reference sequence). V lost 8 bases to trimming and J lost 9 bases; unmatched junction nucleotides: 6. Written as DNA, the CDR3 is TGTGCCAGTTCAGGACAGGGAGGTTCACCCCTCCACTTT. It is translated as CASSGQGGSPLHF.